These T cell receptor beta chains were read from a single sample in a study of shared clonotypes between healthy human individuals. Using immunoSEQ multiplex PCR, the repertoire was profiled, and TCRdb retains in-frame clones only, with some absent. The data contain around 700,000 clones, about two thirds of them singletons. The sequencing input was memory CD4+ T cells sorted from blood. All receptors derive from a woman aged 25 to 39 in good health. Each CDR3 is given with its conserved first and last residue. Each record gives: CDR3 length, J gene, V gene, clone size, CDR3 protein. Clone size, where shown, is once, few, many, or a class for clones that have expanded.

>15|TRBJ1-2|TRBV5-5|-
CASSFGQGGTYGYTF
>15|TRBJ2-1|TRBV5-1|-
CASSSGAGTSGVQFF
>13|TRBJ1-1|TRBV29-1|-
CSAGDPMNTEAFF
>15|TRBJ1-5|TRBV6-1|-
CASTLIRQSNQPQHF
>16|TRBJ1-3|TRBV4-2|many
CASSQVPSNSGNTIYF
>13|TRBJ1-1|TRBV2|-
CASRASVLAEAFF
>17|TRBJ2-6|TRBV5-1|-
CASSQRGLNSGANVLTF
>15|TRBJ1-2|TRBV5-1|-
CASSSPGRENYGYTF
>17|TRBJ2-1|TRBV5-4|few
CASSLARTIPSYNEQFF
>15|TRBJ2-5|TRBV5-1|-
CASSSLPGMQETQYF
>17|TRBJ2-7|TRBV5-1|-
CASSYGLAGGSSYEQYF
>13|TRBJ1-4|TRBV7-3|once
CASSGTPNEKLFF
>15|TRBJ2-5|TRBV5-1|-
CASSLGSGPGETQYF
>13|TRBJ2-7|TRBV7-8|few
CASSFLVLEEQYF
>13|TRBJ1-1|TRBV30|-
CAWTRAANTEAFF
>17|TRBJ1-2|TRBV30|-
CAWAGLGDLTTGEGYTF
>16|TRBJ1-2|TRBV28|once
CASSLAGTGGNYGYTF
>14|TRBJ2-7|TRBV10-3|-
CAISAARLKGEQYF
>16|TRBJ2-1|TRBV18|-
CASSPRLSLTYNEQFF
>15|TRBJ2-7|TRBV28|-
CASRPQGGSTYEQYF
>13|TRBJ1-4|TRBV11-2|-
CASRTQGVEKLFF
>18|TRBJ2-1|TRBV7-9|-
CASSLSLDSLDSYNEQFF
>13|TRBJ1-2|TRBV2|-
CASNQGDNYGYTF
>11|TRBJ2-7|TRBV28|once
CATGQFYEQYF
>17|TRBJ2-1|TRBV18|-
CASSPPLGQDSYNEQFF
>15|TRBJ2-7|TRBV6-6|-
CASSRTGVQPYEQYF
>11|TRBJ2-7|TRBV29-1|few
CSVVGFHEQYF
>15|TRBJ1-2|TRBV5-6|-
CASSLGTAANYGYTF
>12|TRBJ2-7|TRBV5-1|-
CASSRVDYEQYF
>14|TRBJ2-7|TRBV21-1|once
CASRKQGKLYEQYF
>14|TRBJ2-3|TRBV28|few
CASSSPGKRDTQYF
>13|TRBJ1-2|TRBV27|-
CASSLLGSHGYTF
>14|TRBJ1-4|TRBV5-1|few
CASSARQGSEKLFF
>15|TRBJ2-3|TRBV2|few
CASSEALRGADTQYF
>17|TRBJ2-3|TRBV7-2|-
CASSRPGLAGAGDTQYF
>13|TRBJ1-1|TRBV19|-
CASSSTGGTEAFF
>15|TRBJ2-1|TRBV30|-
CAWTLDWSRTNEQFF
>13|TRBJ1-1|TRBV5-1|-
CASSLLVNTEAFF
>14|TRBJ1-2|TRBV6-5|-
CASSYRTTGYGYTF
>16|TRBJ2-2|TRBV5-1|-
CASSLPSGSNTGELFF
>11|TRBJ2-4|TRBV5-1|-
CASSSKNIQYF
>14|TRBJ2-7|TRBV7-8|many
CASNLGGPSYEQYF
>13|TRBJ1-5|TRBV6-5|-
CASRLDRAQPQHF
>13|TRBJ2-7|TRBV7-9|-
CASREGQGLQQYF
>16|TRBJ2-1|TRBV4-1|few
CASSRELTSAGNEQFF
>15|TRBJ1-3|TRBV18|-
CASKPTQGSGNTIYF
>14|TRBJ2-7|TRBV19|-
CASSPLASPGEQYF
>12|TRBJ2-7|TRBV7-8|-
CASSLGPLEQYF
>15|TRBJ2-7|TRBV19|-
CASSIGGQAPYEQYF
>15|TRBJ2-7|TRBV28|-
CASRGAGGQDYEQYF